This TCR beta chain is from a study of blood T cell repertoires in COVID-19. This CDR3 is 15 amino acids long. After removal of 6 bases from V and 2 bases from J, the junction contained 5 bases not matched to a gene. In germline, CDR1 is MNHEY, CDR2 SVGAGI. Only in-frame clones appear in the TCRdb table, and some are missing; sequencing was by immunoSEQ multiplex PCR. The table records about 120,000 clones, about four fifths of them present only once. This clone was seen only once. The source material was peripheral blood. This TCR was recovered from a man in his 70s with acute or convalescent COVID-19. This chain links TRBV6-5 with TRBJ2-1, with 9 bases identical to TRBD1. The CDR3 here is CASSLGQGPYNEQFF. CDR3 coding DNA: TGTGCCAGCAGCCTGGGACAGGGACCCTACAATGAGCAGTTCTTC.